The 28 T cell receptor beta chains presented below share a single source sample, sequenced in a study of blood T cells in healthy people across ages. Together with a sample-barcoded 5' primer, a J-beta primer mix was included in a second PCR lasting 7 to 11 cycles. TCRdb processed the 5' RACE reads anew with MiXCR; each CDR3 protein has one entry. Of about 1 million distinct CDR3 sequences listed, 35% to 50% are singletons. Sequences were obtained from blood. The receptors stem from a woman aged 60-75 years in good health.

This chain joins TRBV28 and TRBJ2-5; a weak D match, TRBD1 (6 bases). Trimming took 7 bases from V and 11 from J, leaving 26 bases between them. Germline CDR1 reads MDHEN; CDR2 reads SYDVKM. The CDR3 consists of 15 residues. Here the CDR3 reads CASTLGGGPYNEQYF. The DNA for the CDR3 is TGTGCCAGCACTCTGGGTGGGGGCCCGTACAATGAGCAGTACTTC.

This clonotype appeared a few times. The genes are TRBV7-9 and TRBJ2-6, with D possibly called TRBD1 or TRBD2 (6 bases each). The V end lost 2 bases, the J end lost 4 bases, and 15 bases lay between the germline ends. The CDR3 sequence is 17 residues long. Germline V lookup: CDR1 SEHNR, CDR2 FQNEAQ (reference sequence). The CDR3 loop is CASSLPLGGRGANVLTF. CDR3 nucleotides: TGTGCCAGCAGCTTACCCTTAGGGGGGCGAGGGGCCAACGTCCTGACTTTC.

The CDR3 reads CATSTGSLGEQFF. The CDR3 DNA is TGTGCCACCTCCACAGGGTCTCTCGGTGAGCAGTTCTTC. The chain joins TRBV2 to TRBJ2-1; tentative D call: TRBD1 (6 bases). V was pared by 10 bases and J by 9 bases, with 19 bases between. The CDR3 contains 13 residues. The germline CDR1 and CDR2 sequences are SNHLY and FYNNEI.

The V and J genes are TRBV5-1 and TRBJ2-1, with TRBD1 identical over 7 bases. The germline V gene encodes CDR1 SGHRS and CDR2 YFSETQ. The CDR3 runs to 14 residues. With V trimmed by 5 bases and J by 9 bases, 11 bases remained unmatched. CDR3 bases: TGCGCCAGCAGATGGGACAGCGTCCGGGGTGAGCAGTTCTTC. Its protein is CASRWDSVRGEQFF.

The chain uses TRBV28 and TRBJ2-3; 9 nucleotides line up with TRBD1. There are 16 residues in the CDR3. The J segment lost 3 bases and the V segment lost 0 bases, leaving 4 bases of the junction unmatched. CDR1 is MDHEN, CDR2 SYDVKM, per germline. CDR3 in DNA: TGTGCCAGCAGTTTATGGGACAGGGGTCGGACAGATACGCAGTATTTT. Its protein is CASSLWDRGRTDTQYF.

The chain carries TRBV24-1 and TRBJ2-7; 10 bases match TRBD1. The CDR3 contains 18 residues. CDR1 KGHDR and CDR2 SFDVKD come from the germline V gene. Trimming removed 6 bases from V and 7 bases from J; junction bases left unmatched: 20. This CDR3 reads CATSSGFAGTGEVNEQYF. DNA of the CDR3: TGTGCCACCAGTTCAGGGTTTGCCGGGACAGGGGAAGTGAATGAGCAGTACTTC.

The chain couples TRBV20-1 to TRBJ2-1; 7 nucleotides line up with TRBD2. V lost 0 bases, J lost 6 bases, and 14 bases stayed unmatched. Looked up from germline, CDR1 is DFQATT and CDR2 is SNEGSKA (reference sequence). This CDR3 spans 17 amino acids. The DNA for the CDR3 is TGCAGTGCTAGAGATGGGTGGGGGGGGTCCCAAGGCAATGAGCAGTTCTTC. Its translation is CSARDGWGGSQGNEQFF.

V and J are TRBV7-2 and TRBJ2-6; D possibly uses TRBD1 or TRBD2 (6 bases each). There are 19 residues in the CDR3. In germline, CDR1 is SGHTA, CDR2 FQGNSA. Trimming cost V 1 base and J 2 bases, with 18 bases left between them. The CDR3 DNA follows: TGTGCCAGCAGCTTAGAGGGGGGCCCCCTCTCGGCTGGGGCCAACGTCCTGACTTTC. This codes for CASSLEGGPLSAGANVLTF.

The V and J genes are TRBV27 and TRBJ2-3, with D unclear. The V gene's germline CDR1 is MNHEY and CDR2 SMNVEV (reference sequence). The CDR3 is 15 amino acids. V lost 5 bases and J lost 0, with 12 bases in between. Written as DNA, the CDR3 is TGTGCCAGCAGTCTCGATCCCCGTAGCACAGATACGCAGTATTTT. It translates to CASSLDPRSTDTQYF.

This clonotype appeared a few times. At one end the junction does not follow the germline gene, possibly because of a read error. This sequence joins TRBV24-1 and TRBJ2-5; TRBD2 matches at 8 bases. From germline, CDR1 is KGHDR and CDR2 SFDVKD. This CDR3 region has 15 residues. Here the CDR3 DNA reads TGTGCCACCAGTGACCCATTGACTAGCGACGGTGAGCAGTACTTT. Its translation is CATSDPLTSDGEQYF.

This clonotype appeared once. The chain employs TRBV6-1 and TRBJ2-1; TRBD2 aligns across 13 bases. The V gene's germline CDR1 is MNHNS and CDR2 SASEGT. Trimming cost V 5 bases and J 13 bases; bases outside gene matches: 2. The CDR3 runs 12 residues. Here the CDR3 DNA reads TGTGCCAGCAGTTGGACTAGCGGGAGTCAGTTCTTC. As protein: CASSWTSGSQFF.

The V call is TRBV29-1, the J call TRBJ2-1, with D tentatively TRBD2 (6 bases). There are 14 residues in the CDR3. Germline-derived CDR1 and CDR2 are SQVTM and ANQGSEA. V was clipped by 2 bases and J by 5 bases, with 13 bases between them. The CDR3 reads CSVELGRQHNEQFF. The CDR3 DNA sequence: TGCAGCGTTGAACTCGGGAGACAGCACAATGAGCAGTTCTTC.

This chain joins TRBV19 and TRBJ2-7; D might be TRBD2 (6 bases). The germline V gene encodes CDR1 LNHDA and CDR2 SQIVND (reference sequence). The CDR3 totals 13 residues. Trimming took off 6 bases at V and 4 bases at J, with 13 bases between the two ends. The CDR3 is CASRKNGGYEQYF. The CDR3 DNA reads TGTGCCAGTAGGAAAAATGGGGGGTACGAGCAGTACTTC.

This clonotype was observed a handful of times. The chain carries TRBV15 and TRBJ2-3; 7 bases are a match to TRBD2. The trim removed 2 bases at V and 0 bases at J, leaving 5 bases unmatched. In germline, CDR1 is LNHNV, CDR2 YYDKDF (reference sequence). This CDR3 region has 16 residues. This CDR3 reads CATSRPGGASTDTQYF. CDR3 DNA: TGTGCCACCAGCAGACCGGGAGGAGCAAGCACAGATACGCAGTATTTT. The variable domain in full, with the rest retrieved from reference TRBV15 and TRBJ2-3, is DAMVIQNPRYQVTQFGKPVTLSCSQTLNHNVMYWYQQKSSQAPKLLFHYYDKDFNNEADTPDNFQSRRPNTSFCFLDIRSPGLGDTAMYLCATSRPGGASTDTQYFGPGTRLTVL.

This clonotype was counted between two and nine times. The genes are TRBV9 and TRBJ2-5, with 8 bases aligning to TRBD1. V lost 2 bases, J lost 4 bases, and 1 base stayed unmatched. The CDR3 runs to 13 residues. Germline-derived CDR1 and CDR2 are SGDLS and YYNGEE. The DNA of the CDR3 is TGTGCCAGCAGCGTTGGACAGGGAGAGACCCAGTACTTC. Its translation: CASSVGQGETQYF. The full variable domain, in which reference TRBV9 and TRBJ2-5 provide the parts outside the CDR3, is DSGVTQTPKHLITATGQRVTLRCSPRSGDLSVYWYQQSLDQGLQFLIQYYNGEERAKGNILERFSAQQFPDLHSELNLSSLELGDSALYFCASSVGQGETQYFGPGTRLLVL.

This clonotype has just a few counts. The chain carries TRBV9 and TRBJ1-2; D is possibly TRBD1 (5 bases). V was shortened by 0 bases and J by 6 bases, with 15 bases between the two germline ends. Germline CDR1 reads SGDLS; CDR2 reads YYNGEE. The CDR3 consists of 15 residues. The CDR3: CASSVEIQEANGYTF. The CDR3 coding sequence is TGTGCCAGCAGCGTAGAGATACAGGAGGCGAATGGCTACACCTTC.

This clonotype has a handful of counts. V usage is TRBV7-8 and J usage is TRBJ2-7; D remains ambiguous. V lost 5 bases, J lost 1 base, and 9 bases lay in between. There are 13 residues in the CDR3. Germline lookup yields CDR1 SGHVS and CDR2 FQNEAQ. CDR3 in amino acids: CASSKRISYEQYF. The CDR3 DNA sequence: TGTGCCAGCAGCAAAAGGATATCCTACGAGCAGTACTTC. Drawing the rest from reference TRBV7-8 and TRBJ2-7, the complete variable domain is GAGVSQSPRYKVAKRGQDVALRCDPISGHVSLFWYQQALGQGPEFLTYFQNEAQLDKSGLPSDRFFAERPEGSVSTLKIQRTQQEDSAVYLCASSKRISYEQYFGPGTRLTVT.

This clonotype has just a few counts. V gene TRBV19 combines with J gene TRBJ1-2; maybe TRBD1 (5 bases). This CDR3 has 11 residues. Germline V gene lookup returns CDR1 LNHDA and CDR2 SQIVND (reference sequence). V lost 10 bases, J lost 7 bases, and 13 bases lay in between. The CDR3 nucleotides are TGTGCCACCTCAACAGGTGGTGGCTACACCTTC. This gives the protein CATSTGGGYTF.

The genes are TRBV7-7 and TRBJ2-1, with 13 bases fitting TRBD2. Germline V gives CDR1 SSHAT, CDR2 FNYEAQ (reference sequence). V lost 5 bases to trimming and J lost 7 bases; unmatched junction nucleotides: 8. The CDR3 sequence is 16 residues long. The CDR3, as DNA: TGTGCCAGCAGCAAGGGACTAGCGGGAAATAGGAATGAGCAGTTCTTC. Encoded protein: CASSKGLAGNRNEQFF. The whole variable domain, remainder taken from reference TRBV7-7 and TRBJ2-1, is GAGVSQSPRYKVTKRGQDVTLRCDPISSHATLYWYQQALGQGPEFLTYFNYEAQPDKSGLPSDRFSAERPEGSISTLTIQRTEQRDSAMYRCASSKGLAGNRNEQFFGPGTRLTVL.

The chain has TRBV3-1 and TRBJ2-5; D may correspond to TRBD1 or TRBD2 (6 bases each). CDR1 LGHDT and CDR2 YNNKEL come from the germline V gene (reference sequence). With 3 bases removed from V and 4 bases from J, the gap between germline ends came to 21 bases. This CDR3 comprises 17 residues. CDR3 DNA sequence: TGTGCCAGCAGCCAGGCTGGGGGGCTCCAGGGGTTAGAGACCCAGTACTTC. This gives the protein CASSQAGGLQGLETQYF.

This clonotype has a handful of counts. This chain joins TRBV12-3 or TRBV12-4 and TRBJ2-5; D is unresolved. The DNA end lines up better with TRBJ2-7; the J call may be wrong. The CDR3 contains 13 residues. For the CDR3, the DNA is TGTGCCAGCAGTTACAGCAGATACTACGAGCAGTACTTC. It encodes CASSYSRYYEQYF.

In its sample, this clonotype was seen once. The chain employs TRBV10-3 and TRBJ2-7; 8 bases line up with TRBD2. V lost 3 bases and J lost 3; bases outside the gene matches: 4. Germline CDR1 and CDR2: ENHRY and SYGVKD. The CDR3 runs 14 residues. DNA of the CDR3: TGTGCCATCAGTGACGGGGGGGGGTTCTACGAGCAGTACTTC. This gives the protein CAISDGGGFYEQYF.

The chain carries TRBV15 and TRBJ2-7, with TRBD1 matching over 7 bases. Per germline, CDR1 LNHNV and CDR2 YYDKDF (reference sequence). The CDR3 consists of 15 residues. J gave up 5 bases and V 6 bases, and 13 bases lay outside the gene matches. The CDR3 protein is CATSKLQGGSNEQYF. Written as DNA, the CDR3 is TGTGCCACCAGTAAACTCCAAGGGGGCAGCAACGAGCAGTACTTC.

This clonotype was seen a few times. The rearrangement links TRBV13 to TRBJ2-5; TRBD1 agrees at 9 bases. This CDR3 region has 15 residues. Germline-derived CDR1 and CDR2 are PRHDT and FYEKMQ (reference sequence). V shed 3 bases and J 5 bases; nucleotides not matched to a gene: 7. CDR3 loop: CASSFWDRARETQYF. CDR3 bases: TGTGCCAGCAGCTTCTGGGACAGGGCGCGGGAGACCCAGTACTTC.

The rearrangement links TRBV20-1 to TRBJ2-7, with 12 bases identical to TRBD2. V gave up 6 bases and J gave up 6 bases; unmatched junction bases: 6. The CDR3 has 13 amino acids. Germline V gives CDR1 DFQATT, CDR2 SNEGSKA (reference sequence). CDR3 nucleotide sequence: TGCAGTGCCAAACTAGCGGGAGGACTCGAGCAGTACTTC. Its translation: CSAKLAGGLEQYF.

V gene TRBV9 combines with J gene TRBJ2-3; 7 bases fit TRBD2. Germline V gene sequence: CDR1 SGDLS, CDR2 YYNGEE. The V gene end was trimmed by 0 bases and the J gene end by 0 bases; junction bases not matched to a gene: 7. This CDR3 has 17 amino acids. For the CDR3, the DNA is TGTGCCAGCAGCGTAGATCCAGCGGGACTGAGCACAGATACGCAGTATTTT. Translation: CASSVDPAGLSTDTQYF. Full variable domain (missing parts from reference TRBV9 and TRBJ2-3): DSGVTQTPKHLITATGQRVTLRCSPRSGDLSVYWYQQSLDQGLQFLIQYYNGEERAKGNILERFSAQQFPDLHSELNLSSLELGDSALYFCASSVDPAGLSTDTQYFGPGTRLTVL.

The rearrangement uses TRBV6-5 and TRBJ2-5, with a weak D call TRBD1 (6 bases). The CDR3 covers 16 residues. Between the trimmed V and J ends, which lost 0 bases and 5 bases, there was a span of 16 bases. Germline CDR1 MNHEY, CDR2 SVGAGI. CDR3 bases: TGTGCCAGCAGTTACTCAACAGGGCCCCGTGAGGAGACCCAGTACTTC. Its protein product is CASSYSTGPREETQYF.

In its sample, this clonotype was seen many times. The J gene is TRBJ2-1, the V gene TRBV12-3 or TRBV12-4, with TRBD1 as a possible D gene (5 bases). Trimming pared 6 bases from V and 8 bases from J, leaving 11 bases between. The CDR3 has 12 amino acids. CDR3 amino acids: CASRLEGDEQFF. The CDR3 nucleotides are TGTGCCAGCAGACTCGAAGGGGATGAGCAGTTCTTC.